What follows are 8 T cell receptor beta chains derived from one specimen sequenced in a study of CD8+ T cells in alopecia areata. RNA extraction and reverse transcription yielded cDNA as sequencing template. The protocol was immunoSEQ multiplex PCR, while the TCRdb copy is restricted to in-frame clones and leaves out a portion. The sample carries 200,000 to 250,000 clones, roughly 56% recorded once. Treatment specified: oral pan-JAK inhibitor, 5-10 mg twice daily. The sample consisted of CD4+ T cells sorted from blood, taken at week 4, from a patient treated with tofacitinib. These receptors all stem from a human donor with alopecia areata.

The chain employs TRBV18 and TRBJ1-2, with D maybe TRBD1 (5 bases). Trimming took off 2 bases at V and 8 bases at J, with 12 bases between the two ends. Germline CDR1 KGHSH, CDR2 LQKENI. There are 13 residues in the CDR3. The CDR3 DNA sequence: TGTGCCAGCTCACCAGATATAAAGGGGGGCTACACCTTC. Translating it yields CASSPDIKGGYTF.

The genes are TRBV29-1 and TRBJ2-7; D remains unclear. CDR3 size: 12 residues. Germline V gives CDR1 SQVTM, CDR2 ANQGSEA. V was trimmed by 4 bases and J by 3 bases, leaving 10 bases between them. The DNA of the CDR3 is TGCAGCGTTGTGAAGGCCAACTACGAGCAGTACTTC. This codes for CSVVKANYEQYF.

The chain employs TRBV28 and TRBJ1-2; no reliable D call. V was cut by 6 bases and J by 6 bases, with 14 bases left in between. CDR3 length: 13 amino acids. Germline loops: CDR1 MDHEN, CDR2 SYDVKM. This chain's CDR3 is CASSPTRMNGYTF. CDR3 nucleotide sequence: TGTGCCAGCAGCCCCACGAGGATGAATGGCTACACCTTC.

The chain uses TRBV7-6 and TRBJ2-2, with D perhaps matching TRBD2 (6 bases). The germline V gene encodes CDR1 SGHVS and CDR2 FNYEAQ. CDR3 length: 15 residues. Trimming left V 4 bases short and J 5 bases short, with 14 bases between. CDR3 amino acids: CASSSSGGITGELFF. The CDR3 DNA sequence: TGTGCCAGCAGCTCGAGTGGGGGGATAACCGGGGAGCTGTTTTTT.

This clone showed up just a few times. This chain links TRBV7-9 with TRBJ2-3; tentative D call: TRBD1 (6 bases). The CDR3 length is 13 residues. Germline V CDR1 and CDR2: SEHNR, FQNEAQ (reference sequence). V was shortened by 6 bases and J by 4 bases, with 11 bases between the two germline ends. This CDR3 reads CASRGGEADTQYF. CDR3 sequence (DNA): TGTGCCAGCAGAGGGGGTGAGGCAGATACGCAGTATTTT.

This chain uses TRBV19 with TRBJ1-1; no clear D gene. V shed 6 bases and J shed 2 bases, with 13 bases lying between them. CDR3 size: 14 residues. CDR1 LNHDA and CDR2 SQIVND come from the germline V gene (reference sequence). This chain's CDR3 is CASSPWGANTEAFF. In DNA, the CDR3 is TGTGCCAGTAGCCCCTGGGGAGCTAACACTGAAGCTTTCTTT.

This chain joins TRBV14 and TRBJ2-1; either TRBD1 or TRBD2 may supply D (5 bases each). Trimming left V 2 bases short and J 9 bases short, with 11 bases between. The CDR3 extends over 13 amino acids. CDR1 and CDR2 from the germline V gene are SGHDN and FVKESK. CDR3 sequence reads: CASSQRWDGEQFF. In nucleotides, the CDR3 is TGTGCCAGCAGCCAACGTTGGGACGGTGAGCAGTTCTTC.

The rearrangement uses TRBV29-1 and TRBJ1-2; 7 nucleotides match TRBD1. This CDR3 region has 13 residues. The J segment lost 4 bases and the V segment lost 4 bases, leaving 6 bases of the junction unmatched. Germline-derived CDR1 and CDR2 are SQVTM and ANQGSEA. The CDR3 loop reads CSVAQGKFYGYTF. The CDR3 DNA follows: TGCAGCGTTGCACAGGGGAAGTTCTATGGCTACACCTTC. The whole variable domain, remainder taken from reference TRBV29-1 and TRBJ1-2, is SAVISQKPSRDICQRGTSLTIQCQVDSQVTMMFWYRQQPGQSLTLIATANQGSEATYESGFVIDKFPISRPNLTFSTLTVSNMSPEDSSIYLCSVAQGKFYGYTFGSGTRLTVV.